What follows describes a single TCR beta chain. This entry belongs to a study of CD4 and CD8 cells across lung adenocarcinoma regions. One entry per CDR3 protein results from TCRdb running MiXCR on the PCR reads. The table records approximately 10,000 distinct CDR3 sequences, about 59% of them present only once. In germline, CDR1 is MNHNS, CDR2 SASEGT. The CDR3 sequence is 14 residues long. Samples came from patients with localized non-small cell lung adenocarcinoma. The sequence was obtained from a male donor with lung adenocarcinoma. The CD4 and CD8 labels of this study may be unreliable. The chain uses TRBV6-1 and TRBJ2-5, with 10 nucleotides matching TRBD1. The J call may be mistaken, given a closer DNA end match to TRBJ2-7. The sequenced sample was CD8+ T cells from the margin of a lung tumor. The CDR3 DNA reads as TGTGCCAGCAACGGACAGGGGGGGGCTCGCGAGCAGTACTTC. Its translation is CASNGQGGAREQYF.